The next 20 T cell receptor beta chains were all read from a single sample in a study of T cell clones after liver transplantation. Sequencing was performed with immunoSEQ multiplex PCR; in TCRdb, only in-frame clones are kept and a portion is missing. The table includes about 24,000 clones, roughly 69% detected once. The sequencing here drew on CD4+ T cells from blood, taken before liver transplant. Receptors were obtained from a human donor who received a liver transplant.

The J gene is TRBJ2-1, the V gene TRBV2; either TRBD1 or TRBD2 may fit D (5 bases each). Looked up from germline, CDR1 is SNHLY and CDR2 is FYNNEI. The CDR3 sequence is 15 residues long. V was clipped by 2 bases and J by 10 bases, with 18 bases between them. CDR3 sequence: CASSESAGSAREQFF. The CDR3 region has the DNA TGTGCCAGCAGTGAATCGGCAGGGAGTGCCCGAGAGCAGTTCTTC.

The chain recombines TRBV28 with TRBJ1-2; D ambiguous. The CDR3 sequence is 12 residues long. Germline CDR1 is MDHEN and CDR2 is SYDVKM. V lost 11 bases and J lost 4, with 14 bases in between. In DNA, the CDR3 is TGTGCCGCCGAACAGAACCTCTATGGCTACACCTTC. It codes for CAAEQNLYGYTF.

The rearrangement joins TRBV5-4 to TRBJ2-2, with 8 bases aligning to TRBD2. The germline V gene encodes CDR1 SGHNT and CDR2 YYREEE (reference sequence). This CDR3 is 17 amino acids long. V was pared by 3 bases and J by 0 bases, with 7 bases of the junction left unmatched. The CDR3 region has the DNA TGTGCCAGCAGCTATATAGGAGCGGGAGCGAACACCGGGGAGCTGTTTTTT. Encoded protein: CASSYIGAGANTGELFF.

The chain joins TRBV19 to TRBJ2-3, with 8 bases matching TRBD2. The CDR3 is 14 residues long. V gave up 4 bases and J gave up 4 bases; unmatched junction bases: 4. The germline CDR1 and CDR2 sequences are LNHDA and SQIVND (reference sequence). CDR3 region: CASSSGRIPDTQYF. Written as DNA, the CDR3 is TGTGCCAGTAGTAGCGGGAGGATACCAGATACGCAGTATTTT.

The chain has TRBV5-1 and TRBJ2-7; D is possibly TRBD2 (6 bases). The germline V gene has CDR1 SGHRS and CDR2 YFSETQ. This CDR3 comprises 15 residues. Deletions cut 3 bases from V and 6 bases from J, with 19 bases between. The CDR3 loop is CASSSRLVIGGEQYF. Written as DNA, the CDR3 is TGCGCCAGCAGCTCAAGACTAGTTATAGGCGGCGAGCAGTACTTC.

This chain links TRBV10-2 with TRBJ2-7; D is possibly TRBD2 (5 bases). Trimming cost V 2 bases and J 5 bases, with 7 bases left between them. Germline assignment: CDR1 WSHSY and CDR2 SAAADI. The CDR3 consists of 12 residues. CDR3 sequence (DNA): TGCGCCAGCAGTGAGCGGGGAAACGAGCAGTACGTC. Translation: CASSERGNEQYV.

The V call is TRBV19, the J call TRBJ2-7; no clear D gene. The CDR3 runs to 15 residues. Trimming shortened V by 6 bases and J by 1 base, and 16 bases separated the two germline ends. CDR1 is LNHDA, CDR2 SQIVND, per germline (reference sequence). The CDR3 loop is CASSDAGLGSYEQYF. As DNA, the CDR3 is TGTGCCAGTAGCGATGCTGGGTTAGGATCCTACGAGCAGTACTTC.

The CDR3 DNA sequence: TGTGCCAGCAGCTTGAAACCTAGTCAACAAGAGACCCAGTACTTC. This encodes CASSLKPSQQETQYF. This chain joins TRBV5-6 and TRBJ2-5; D remains ambiguous. Germline V lookup: CDR1 SGHDT, CDR2 YYEEEE. The germline V and J ends were trimmed by 1 base and 2 bases, with 12 bases remaining between them. This CDR3 has 15 residues.

This chain connects TRBV27 to TRBJ2-5; D is undetermined. Germline V lookup: CDR1 MNHEY, CDR2 SMNVEV (reference sequence). This CDR3 has 13 amino acids. With 5 bases removed from V and 0 bases from J, the gap between germline ends came to 7 bases. For the CDR3, the DNA is TGTGCCAGCAGTCTAACGTACCAAGAGACCCAGTACTTC. This gives the protein CASSLTYQETQYF.

The gene calls are TRBV11-2 and TRBJ1-4, with 7 positions matching TRBD1. Unmatched junction bases numbered 9, after V lost 5 bases and J lost 9 bases. The CDR3 sequence is 14 residues long. Germline CDR1 reads SGHAT; CDR2 reads FQNNGV. CDR3 coding DNA: TGTGCCAGCAGCATCGACAGGGTTAGCAAAAAACTGTTTTTT. This translates into CASSIDRVSKKLFF.

This clone was recorded a few times. This chain uses TRBV2 with TRBJ2-2, with 9 bases matching TRBD1. The CDR3 length is 15 residues. V lost 6 bases and J lost 5; bases outside the gene matches: 7. Germline V CDR1 and CDR2: SNHLY, FYNNEI. The CDR3, as DNA: TGTGCCAGCAGGGGACAGGGTTTGAGAACCGGGGAGCTGTTTTTT. Translating it yields CASRGQGLRTGELFF.

The chain employs TRBV18 and TRBJ1-1; 9 nucleotides agree with TRBD1. The CDR3 totals 16 residues. V trimming: 4 bases; J trimming: 5 bases; junction bases outside the gene matches: 11. Germline V CDR1 and CDR2: KGHSH, LQKENI. CDR3: CASSRSLQGAGTEAFF. CDR3 coding DNA: TGTGCCAGCTCACGATCCCTACAGGGGGCCGGGACTGAAGCTTTCTTT.

A few counts support this clone. The chain couples TRBV18 to TRBJ1-3; perhaps TRBD1 as D (5 bases). The CDR3 sequence is 17 residues long. CDR1 KGHSH and CDR2 LQKENI come from the germline V gene. Trimming pared 3 bases from V and 0 bases from J, leaving 15 bases between. The CDR3 DNA reads as TGTGCCAGCTCACCGGAGAGCCCCACAGGCTCTGGAAACACCATATATTTT. Protein: CASSPESPTGSGNTIYF.

The sample holds a few counts of this clone. CDR3 residues: CASSFQGDTEAFF. In DNA, the CDR3 is TGTGCCAGCAGCTTCCAGGGGGACACTGAAGCTTTCTTT. This chain uses TRBV11-3 with TRBJ1-1; TRBD1 matches at 7 bases. This CDR3 is built from 13 residues. J lost 3 bases, V lost 3 bases, and 1 base had no gene match. CDR1 and CDR2 from the germline V gene are SGHNT and YENEEA.

This chain connects TRBV28 to TRBJ2-3; weak D call: TRBD2 (7 bases). In germline, CDR1 is MDHEN, CDR2 SYDVKM. Trimming pared 11 bases from V and 0 bases from J, leaving 21 bases between. The CDR3 covers 16 residues. The CDR3 is CAAKRGGKTSTDTQYF. The DNA for the CDR3 is TGTGCCGCAAAAAGGGGGGGGAAAACTAGCACAGATACGCAGTATTTT.

V usage is TRBV7-9 and J usage is TRBJ2-3; no reliable D call. The CDR3 extends over 14 amino acids. Trimming took 2 bases from V and 1 from J, leaving 7 bases between them. Germline V lookup: CDR1 SEHNR, CDR2 FQNEAQ (reference sequence). The DNA of the CDR3 is TGTGCCAGCAGCTTAAATGGTCGCACAGATACGCAGTATTTT. Translation: CASSLNGRTDTQYF.

This clone was recorded a few times. The gene calls are TRBV2 and TRBJ2-4, with D unresolved. The germline CDR1 and CDR2 sequences are SNHLY and FYNNEI. V was cut by 6 bases and J by 9 bases, with 24 bases left in between. The CDR3 consists of 16 residues. The CDR3 DNA reads as TGTGCCAGCAGCGCCATCTGGGCAAACGGTGTAGGCATTCAGTACTTC. Translating it yields CASSAIWANGVGIQYF.

The V gene is TRBV18, the J gene TRBJ2-1; TRBD1 or TRBD2 may be the D gene (5 bases each). V lost 0 bases to trimming and J lost 10 bases, with 10 bases between them. Germline assignment: CDR1 KGHSH and CDR2 LQKENI. There are 13 residues in the CDR3. Written as DNA, the CDR3 is TGTGCCAGCTCACCACCTGGGGGTTACGAGCAGTTCTTC. Translated: CASSPPGGYEQFF.

The chain uses TRBV7-8 and TRBJ1-2, with a tentative D call TRBD1 (5 bases). CDR3 length: 17 amino acids. V gave up 5 bases and J gave up 1 base, with 20 bases separating them. Germline CDR1 reads SGHVS; CDR2 reads FQNEAQ. The CDR3 reads CASSPGWGGLYNYGYTF. In nucleotides, the CDR3 is TGTGCCAGCAGCCCCGGCTGGGGGGGACTGTATAACTATGGCTACACCTTC.

The chain combines TRBV28 with TRBJ2-1; 7 bases are shared with TRBD2. Germline CDR1 MDHEN, CDR2 SYDVKM. J lost 5 bases, V lost 11 bases, and 15 bases had no gene match. The CDR3 length is 15 residues. The CDR3 reads CAGSPGGSVNNEQFF. CDR3 nucleotide sequence: TGTGCCGGAAGCCCCGGGGGGTCAGTCAACAATGAGCAGTTCTTC.